What follows describes a single T cell receptor (beta chain). Its antigen is not known. Mismatch with germline at one junction end may stem from a read error. The data stem from a study of T cell repertoires in aging, cancer and after chemotherapy. Study background: Donor ages fell into six groups from 30 or younger up to 70 or older. Study-level findings and limits: In healthy donors, age-related TCR diversity loss mainly reflected lost richness.

The template was genomic DNA from peripheral blood, not RNA. CDR3 length: 12 residues. Germline V gene data show CDR1 as MNHEY and CDR2 as SVGAGI. Multiplex touch-down PCR with TRB-A/B primers amplified rearranged V-D-J TRB sequences. TCRdb fed the multiplex PCR reads into MiXCR, producing one record per CDR3 protein. The profile shows about 9,300 distinct CDR3 sequences, 45% to 70% of them singletons. V usage is TRBV6-5 and J usage is TRBJ2-7; 11 nucleotides align to TRBD2. The sequenced material came from blood. The TCR originated in a human donor in good health. The CDR3 reads CASSNSGGAPVF. In nucleotides, the CDR3 is TGTGCCAGCAGTAATAGCGGGGGGGCCCCCGTCTTC.